This TCR beta chain is from a study of CXCR3-negative and CXCR3-positive naive CD8 T cells. At the level of the study: Summed over all libraries, TRB reads came to roughly 140 million, with about 1.5 +/- 0.3 million per library.

A remark on this clonotype: Its antigen remains unidentified.

Each TRB cDNA library was prepared by 5' RACE (with UMI labels). Using the 5' RACE reads, TCRdb records one entry per CDR3 protein without DNA. The sample table sets out around 96,000 distinct CDR3 sequences. This CDR3 is built from 12 residues. The germline CDR1 and CDR2 sequences are SQVTM and ANQGSEA. Overall study findings and caveats: Similar levels of surface CD5 were seen between naive subsets; TCR strength was inferred from TRB CDR3 properties.

The sequenced sample was naive CXCR3- CD8+ T cells from blood. Subset meaning: CD45RO-CCR7+CD27+CD95- naive CD8+ T cells lacking CXCR3 (TNR3-). V is TRBV29-1 and J is TRBJ2-1; the D call of TRBD2 rests on TCRdb alone, since no DNA is present to check it. This sequence originates from a human donor in good health. Some clones in this sample may be carry-over from other donors' samples. The CDR3 protein is CSVSGSYNEQFF.